Presented here are 31 T cell receptor beta chains from one specimen sequenced in a study of blood T cell repertoires in COVID-19. Clones were read by immunoSEQ multiplex PCR, and TCRdb kept only the in-frame ones, dropping some. The table has 150,000 or so clones, roughly 77% seen once. Sequencing used peripheral blood. The receptors shown here come from a woman in her 70s with COVID-19, enrolled during active disease.

This clone was found a few times. This rearrangement joins TRBV21-1 to TRBJ1-1; whether TRBD1, the table's D call, matches the DNA was not checked. TRBV21-1 is a documented pseudogene. The CDR3 totals 14 residues. This chain's CDR3 is CASIQGQGVTEAFF. The CDR3 DNA sequence: TGTGCCAGCATCCAAGGACAGGGGGTAACTGAAGCTTTCTTT.

V and J are TRBV27 and TRBJ2-2, with TRBD1 identical over 8 bases. CDR3 length equals 15 residues. Germline V gives CDR1 MNHEY, CDR2 SMNVEV (reference sequence). The junction had 7 bases not matched to a gene; V was cut back by 3 bases and J by 7 bases. The chain's CDR3 is CASSLARGLLGELFF. The CDR3 nucleotides are TGTGCCAGCAGTTTGGCCAGGGGGCTCCTCGGGGAGCTGTTTTTT.

This clone was counted only a few times. This chain links TRBV27 with TRBJ2-3, with D unresolved. The germline V gene has CDR1 MNHEY and CDR2 SMNVEV (reference sequence). Trimming took off 6 bases at V and 0 bases at J, with 13 bases between the two ends. The CDR3 is made up of 15 amino acids. CDR3 sequence reads: CASSEVGLSTDTQYF. The CDR3, as DNA: TGTGCCAGCAGCGAGGTTGGCTTAAGCACAGATACGCAGTATTTT.

This chain uses TRBV15 with TRBJ1-3; 7 bases are a match to TRBD1. The junction had 4 bases not matched to a gene; V was cut back by 1 base and J by 4 bases. The CDR3 totals 15 residues. Germline assignment: CDR1 LNHNV and CDR2 YYDKDF (reference sequence). CDR3 sequence: CATSRAGTAGNTIYF. CDR3 DNA: TGTGCCACCAGCAGAGCCGGGACAGCAGGAAACACCATATATTTT.

Written as DNA, the CDR3 is TGTGCCAGCAGCCCCTGGGACAGGCGGGAGACCCAGTACTTC. As protein: CASSPWDRRETQYF. This chain joins TRBV5-6 and TRBJ2-5; 8 positions match TRBD1. CDR1 and CDR2 from the germline V gene are SGHDT and YYEEEE. The CDR3 length is 14 residues. The junction had 7 bases not matched to a gene; V was cut back by 4 bases and J by 5 bases.

This clone was detected once. The chain couples TRBV6-2 or TRBV6-3 to TRBJ2-3; D is ambiguous. CDR3 length equals 14 residues. The ends were cut back, 0 bases at V and 10 bases at J, with 14 bases in the middle. The germline gives CDR1 MNHEY, CDR2 SVGEGT. The CDR3 coding sequence is TGTGCCAGCAGTTACTCGAGGCTAGTCGAATCGCAGTATTTT. This encodes CASSYSRLVESQYF.

The chain carries TRBV5-1 and TRBJ2-1, with 12 bases matching TRBD2. Trimming cost V 3 bases and J 7 bases; bases outside gene matches: 8. Germline V gene sequence: CDR1 SGHRS, CDR2 YFSETQ. The CDR3 is made up of 16 amino acids. The CDR3 DNA is TGCGCCAGCAGCTGGAGTCTAGCGGGGGGGCTGAATGAGCAGTTCTTC. As protein: CASSWSLAGGLNEQFF. Full variable domain (remainder filled in from reference TRBV5-1 and TRBJ2-1): KAGVTQTPRYLIKTRGQQVTLSCSPISGHRSVSWYQQTPGQGLQFLFEYFSETQRNKGNFPGRFSGRQFSNSRSEMNVSTLELGDSALYLCASSWSLAGGLNEQFFGPGTRLTVL.

The chain is built from TRBV24-1 and TRBJ1-1, with 8 bases matching TRBD1. The CDR3 runs to 14 residues. The V and J ends lost 10 bases and 4 bases, in that order; junction bases with no gene match: 10. Germline V lookup: CDR1 KGHDR, CDR2 SFDVKD. CDR3 nucleotide sequence: TGTGCCACTCAGGCAGACAGGGGCAGCACTGAAGCTTTCTTT. It yields the protein CATQADRGSTEAFF.

The chain has TRBV7-2 and TRBJ1-3; D gene uncertain. The CDR3 covers 16 residues. In germline, CDR1 is SGHTA, CDR2 FQGNSA. Trimming left V 1 base short and J 4 bases short, with 14 bases between. The CDR3 region is CASSLDTGLMGNTIYF. The CDR3 coding sequence is TGTGCCAGCAGCTTAGATACGGGTTTAATGGGAAACACCATATATTTT.

The chain employs TRBV28 and TRBJ2-5; TRBD2 is a possible D gene (5 bases). The CDR3 runs to 16 residues. Deletions cut 5 bases from V and 0 bases from J, with 16 bases between. Germline V CDR1 and CDR2: MDHEN, SYDVKM. The CDR3 sequence: CASSRRGLRNQETQYF. Here the CDR3 DNA reads TGTGCCAGCAGTCGGAGAGGGTTGAGGAACCAAGAGACCCAGTACTTC.

This chain joins TRBV3-1 (or the pseudogene TRBV3-2) and TRBJ1-2, with D maybe TRBD1 (5 bases). This CDR3 is 16 amino acids long. V was cut by 1 base and J by 1 base, with 13 bases left in between. Germline V gene data show CDR1 as LGHDT and CDR2 as YNNKEL (reference sequence). The CDR3 reads CASSQGRPGDNYGYTF. In DNA, the CDR3 is TGTGCCAGCAGCCAAGGACGGCCGGGGGATAACTATGGCTACACCTTC.

The rearrangement links TRBV4-2 to TRBJ1-2; no definite D call. The CDR3 covers 13 residues. Trimming removed 0 bases from V and 10 bases from J, with 12 bases in between. CDR1 is LGHNA, CDR2 YNFKEQ, per germline. The CDR3 loop reads CASSQELRDDYTF. The CDR3 nucleotides are TGTGCCAGCAGCCAAGAGTTGAGGGATGACTACACCTTC.

J is TRBJ1-1 and V is TRBV27; D may be TRBD1 (6 bases). The CDR3 sequence is 14 residues long. V lost 5 bases and J lost 5, with 15 bases in between. Germline-derived CDR1 and CDR2 are MNHEY and SMNVEV (reference sequence). The CDR3 nucleotides are TGTGCCAGCAGTGCAGGACAGAGAAGGACTGAAGCTTTCTTT. Protein product: CASSAGQRRTEAFF.

The chain combines TRBV28 with TRBJ2-7; 8 nucleotides agree with TRBD2. Losses at the gene ends were 2 bases for V and 3 bases for J; bases not matched to a gene: 15. Germline loops: CDR1 MDHEN, CDR2 SYDVKM. CDR3 length: 18 residues. The CDR3 region is CASSLKRLSGDPIYEQYF. CDR3 in DNA: TGTGCCAGCAGTTTAAAGCGGCTTAGCGGGGACCCCATCTACGAGCAGTACTTC.

The CDR3 reads CASSHATDYEQYF. The CDR3 DNA is TGTGCCAGCAGCCACGCGACAGACTACGAGCAGTACTTC. The chain combines TRBV5-8 with TRBJ2-7, with D tentatively TRBD1 (5 bases). CDR3 length equals 13 residues. CDR1 and CDR2 from the germline V gene are SGHTS and YDEGEE. Trimming left V 4 bases short and J 3 bases short, with 11 bases between.

The chain carries TRBV7-8 and TRBJ1-2; 11 positions agree with TRBD1. V dropped 3 bases and J dropped 7; count of bases not matched to a gene: 7. The germline gives CDR1 SGHVS, CDR2 FQNEAQ. The CDR3 consists of 15 residues. As DNA, the CDR3 is TGTGCCAGCAGCTTGGGGGACAGGGGGTTGGGTGGCTACACCTTC. As protein: CASSLGDRGLGGYTF. The full variable domain, in which reference TRBV7-8 and TRBJ1-2 provide the parts outside the CDR3, is GAGVSQSPRYKVAKRGQDVALRCDPISGHVSLFWYQQALGQGPEFLTYFQNEAQLDKSGLPSDRFFAERPEGSVSTLKIQRTQQEDSAVYLCASSLGDRGLGGYTFGSGTRLTVV.

This chain connects TRBV7-9 to TRBJ1-1; D unresolved. The CDR3 contains 14 residues. Germline V CDR1 and CDR2: SEHNR, FQNEAQ (reference sequence). The V end lost 5 bases, the J end lost 4 bases, and 14 bases lay between the germline ends. CDR3 nucleotide sequence: TGTGCCAGCAGCCCCCAAGCATCCCTCACTGAAGCTTTCTTT. This sequence encodes CASSPQASLTEAFF.

The rearrangement joins TRBV3-1 (or the pseudogene TRBV3-2) to TRBJ1-3; D unresolved. The CDR3 contains 17 residues. V lost 4 bases to trimming and J lost 0 bases, with 16 bases between them. Germline V lookup: CDR1 LGHDT, CDR2 YNNKEL (reference sequence). The CDR3, as DNA: TGTGCCAGCAGCCTAGGAAAGACTAGAATCTCTGGAAACACCATATATTTT. Translation: CASSLGKTRISGNTIYF.

This clone came up a few times. V usage is TRBV24-1 and J usage is TRBJ2-1; 8 nucleotides agree with TRBD2. This CDR3 spans 12 amino acids. V shed 10 bases and J 5 bases; nucleotides not matched to a gene: 3. Germline values: CDR1 KGHDR, CDR2 SFDVKD. CDR3 protein: CATRTSHNEQFF. The CDR3 DNA sequence: TGTGCCACTAGGACTAGCCACAATGAGCAGTTCTTC.

This clone was recorded only once. This chain uses TRBV3-1 (or the pseudogene TRBV3-2) with TRBJ1-4, with 7 nucleotides matching TRBD1. The CDR3 loop spans 16 amino acids. The germline V gene encodes CDR1 LGHDT and CDR2 YNNKEL (reference sequence). Trimming took 4 bases from V and 3 from J; bases not matched to a gene: 8. The CDR3 coding sequence is TGTGCCAGCAGCCCGTTGCCGGGACAGCCTAATGAAAAACTGTTTTTT. Protein product: CASSPLPGQPNEKLFF.

The J gene is TRBJ1-1, the V gene TRBV30, with 7 nucleotides matching TRBD1. Looked up from germline, CDR1 is GTSNPN and CDR2 is SVGIG (reference sequence). This CDR3 contains 14 residues. The V and J ends lost 2 bases and 5 bases, in that order; junction bases with no gene match: 8. CDR3 amino acids: CAWSFNRGETEAFF. The CDR3 DNA reads TGTGCCTGGAGTTTCAACAGGGGAGAGACTGAAGCTTTCTTT.

V gene TRBV9 combines with J gene TRBJ2-5; TRBD1 matches 7 bases. The length of the CDR3 is 16 residues. The junction had 10 bases not matched to a gene; V was cut back by 0 bases and J by 5 bases. Germline CDR1 and CDR2: SGDLS and YYNGEE. This chain's CDR3 is CASSVAPTGLGETQYF. The CDR3 nucleotides read TGTGCCAGCAGCGTAGCCCCGACAGGGCTGGGGGAGACCCAGTACTTC.

This chain links TRBV5-6 with TRBJ1-3; 10 nucleotides line up with TRBD1. The CDR3 extends over 14 amino acids. Looked up from germline, CDR1 is SGHDT and CDR2 is YYEEEE. V lost 2 bases, J lost 8 bases, and 4 bases stayed unmatched. This CDR3 is CASSFGTGEDTIYF. In DNA, the CDR3 is TGTGCCAGCAGCTTCGGGACAGGGGAGGACACCATATATTTT.

The rearrangement joins TRBV7-2 to TRBJ1-2; 7 bases match TRBD1. This CDR3 has 11 amino acids. Germline values: CDR1 SGHTA, CDR2 FQGNSA. The V segment lost 5 bases and the J segment 7 bases; nucleotides outside the gene matches: 1. Here the CDR3 DNA reads TGTGCCAGCAGCCAGGGGGGTGGCTACACCTTC. This gives the protein CASSQGGGYTF. The variable domain in full, completed from reference TRBV7-2 and TRBJ1-2, reads GAGVSQSPSNKVTEKGKDVELRCDPISGHTALYWYRQSLGQGLEFLIYFQGNSAPDKSGLPSDRFSAERTGGSVSTLTIQRTQQEDSAVYLCASSQGGGYTFGSGTRLTVV.

This clone was observed a few times. V usage is TRBV7-8 and J usage is TRBJ1-1; the D gene is possibly TRBD1 (5 bases). Deletions cut 5 bases from V and 5 bases from J, with 21 bases between. Germline V gene data show CDR1 as SGHVS and CDR2 as FQNEAQ. The CDR3 contains 16 residues. Here the CDR3 reads CASSASIQGGRTEAFF. The CDR3 DNA is TGTGCCAGCAGCGCGAGCATCCAGGGAGGTAGGACTGAAGCTTTCTTT. Full variable domain (remainder filled in from reference TRBV7-8 and TRBJ1-1): GAGVSQSPRYKVAKRGQDVALRCDPISGHVSLFWYQQALGQGPEFLTYFQNEAQLDKSGLPSDRFFAERPEGSVSTLKIQRTQQEDSAVYLCASSASIQGGRTEAFFGQGTRLTVV.

The J gene is TRBJ1-2, the V gene TRBV12-3 or TRBV12-4; D gene ambiguous. Trimming shortened V by 1 base and J by 6 bases, and 9 bases separated the two germline ends. This CDR3 spans 13 amino acids. CDR3 loop: CASSLVSSDGYTF. For the CDR3, the DNA is TGTGCCAGCAGTTTAGTTTCCAGCGATGGCTACACCTTC.

Regarding this clone: Other DNA sequences in the same sample also yield this CDR3. The J gene is TRBJ1-1, the V gene TRBV5-1, with a weak D call TRBD1 (5 bases). V lost 0 bases and J lost 1, with 7 bases in between. Germline V gene lookup returns CDR1 SGHRS and CDR2 YFSETQ. CDR3 size: 14 residues. CDR3 loop: CASSLAGGNTEAFF. The CDR3 DNA is TGCGCCAGCAGCTTGGCCGGGGGGAACACTGAAGCTTTCTTT.

In DNA, the CDR3 is TGTGCCAGTAGTATGGGATCCCGGGGACAGCCCCAGCATTTT. It specifies CASSMGSRGQPQHF. J is TRBJ1-5 and V is TRBV19; D remains unclear. Germline CDR1 reads LNHDA; CDR2 reads SQIVND (reference sequence). V lost 3 bases and J lost 7, with 13 bases in between. The CDR3 has 14 amino acids.

This CDR3 reads CASSRDTTSGNTIYF. CDR3 nucleotide sequence: TGTGCCAGCAGCCGGGACACCACTTCGGGAAACACCATATATTTT. The V call is TRBV9, the J call TRBJ1-3; D might be TRBD1 (6 bases). Germline CDR1 reads SGDLS; CDR2 reads YYNGEE. Deletions cut 4 bases from V and 4 bases from J, with 15 bases between. The CDR3 runs 15 residues. The full variable domain, with the rest looked up from reference TRBV9 and TRBJ1-3, is DSGVTQTPKHLITATGQRVTLRCSPRSGDLSVYWYQQSLDQGLQFLIQYYNGEERAKGNILERFSAQQFPDLHSELNLSSLELGDSALYFCASSRDTTSGNTIYFGEGSWLTVV.

The chain carries TRBV30 and TRBJ2-7; unclear D gene. The V and J ends lost 2 bases and 6 bases respectively, with 8 bases between them. The CDR3 is 11 amino acids. CDR1 and CDR2 (germline): GTSNPN, SVGIG (reference sequence). CDR3 DNA sequence: TGTGCCTGGAGTACCGGTCCCGAGCAGTACTTC. Translation: CAWSTGPEQYF.

J is TRBJ2-7 and V is TRBV5-6; 10 bases are shared with TRBD1. J lost 3 bases, V lost 1 base, and 4 bases had no gene match. This CDR3 contains 15 residues. Germline V gene data show CDR1 as SGHDT and CDR2 as YYEEEE. CDR3 protein: CASSLLGQGSYEQYF. CDR3 DNA sequence: TGTGCCAGCAGCTTGTTGGGACAGGGGAGCTACGAGCAGTACTTC.